One sample yielded the 29 T cell receptor beta chains listed below, sequenced in a study of shared T cell receptors in the human thymus. Sequencing was performed with immunoSEQ multiplex PCR; in TCRdb, only in-frame clones are kept and a portion is missing. The data show roughly 710,000 clones, with around 85% seen just once and 0.0095% to 0.011% held by the top ten. The same specimen was also included in a second study, on human thymus T cells.

The sample comprised thymocytes. These receptors were taken from a girl under three years old with a congenital heart defect.

This sequence joins TRBV7-9 and TRBJ2-6, with D perhaps TRBD2 (5 bases). V dropped 1 base and J dropped 2 bases, with 15 bases sitting between them. This CDR3 comprises 18 residues. CDR1 is SEHNR, CDR2 FQNEAQ, per germline (reference sequence). The CDR3 DNA reads TGTGCCAGCAGCTTAGGGGCGGGTTTCGTCGCTGGGGCCAACGTCCTGACTTTC. Encoded protein: CASSLGAGFVAGANVLTF. Variable domain in full (rest from reference TRBV7-9 and TRBJ2-6): DTGVSQNPRHKITKRGQNVTFRCDPISEHNRLYWYRQTLGQGPEFLTYFQNEAQLEKSRLLSDRFSAERPKGSFSTLEIQRTEQGDSAMYLCASSLGAGFVAGANVLTFGAGSRLTVL.

The chain couples TRBV7-9 to TRBJ1-3; TRBD1 agrees at 8 bases. The length of the CDR3 is 15 residues. V was clipped by 5 bases and J by 4 bases; unmatched bases: 7. Germline V lookup: CDR1 SEHNR, CDR2 FQNEAQ (reference sequence). This chain's CDR3 is CASSRGTGPGNTIYF. In nucleotides, the CDR3 is TGTGCCAGCAGCCGCGGGACAGGCCCAGGAAACACCATATATTTT.

This clone has more than one count but fewer than ten. The chain carries TRBV28 and TRBJ1-5, with D perhaps TRBD1 (5 bases). The CDR3 totals 14 residues. Germline CDR1 reads MDHEN; CDR2 reads SYDVKM. Trimming left V 5 bases short and J 5 bases short, with 13 bases between. The CDR3 DNA is TGTGCCAGCAGTGCGGACACCGCCTATCAGCCCCAGCATTTT. This codes for CASSADTAYQPQHF.

This chain joins TRBV29-1 and TRBJ1-2, with a possible D match to TRBD1 (6 bases). V lost 7 bases and J 3 bases, leaving 18 bases between the germline ends. Germline values: CDR1 SQVTM, CDR2 ANQGSEA. This CDR3 region has 14 residues. In nucleotides, the CDR3 is TGCAGCGATGGGGGGGGCTTTAAAGACTATGGCTACACCTTC. Protein: CSDGGGFKDYGYTF.

The chain links TRBV9 to TRBJ1-1; 9 bases are shared with TRBD1. Trimming took 7 bases from V and 13 from J; bases not matched to a gene: 14. This CDR3 has 13 residues. Germline-derived CDR1 and CDR2 are SGDLS and YYNGEE. CDR3 DNA: TGTGCCAGCTCATCAAAGGGGGACAGGGAGCGTTTCTTT. Amino acid sequence: CASSSKGDRERFF.

In this sample, this clone turned up a few times. The DNA of the CDR3 is TGTGCCAGCAGTGAAGGGTCTTTCGAAGGGGTAGTCCCTTCTGAAGCTTTCTTT. Translating it yields CASSEGSFEGVVPSEAFF. The chain couples TRBV2 to TRBJ1-1; perhaps TRBD1 as D (5 bases). CDR1 and CDR2 (germline): SNHLY, FYNNEI. This CDR3 spans 18 amino acids. V gave up 1 base and J gave up 6 bases, with 24 bases separating them.

A word on this clone: The junction shows a germline mismatch at one end, possibly a read error. This chain joins TRBV6-5 and TRBJ1-6; perhaps TRBD1 as D (5 bases). Germline CDR1 MNHEY, CDR2 SVGAGI. The CDR3 runs to 15 residues. The CDR3 region is CASSDSTGDNSPLHF. The DNA for the CDR3 is TGTGCCAGCAGTGACTCCACAGGAGACAATTCACCCCTCCACTTT.

The chain carries TRBV7-8 and TRBJ1-1; D unclear. The CDR3 has 12 residues. V lost 2 bases and J lost 1, with 2 bases in between. Germline lookup yields CDR1 SGHVS and CDR2 FQNEAQ. The CDR3 DNA is TGTGCCAGCAGCTTACAGAACACTGAAGCTTTCTTT. Translation: CASSLQNTEAFF.

As DNA, the CDR3 is TGTGCCAGCAGCTTAAGTACTACCTTCTACGAGCAGTACTTC. It translates to CASSLSTTFYEQYF. This chain connects TRBV13 to TRBJ2-5; D remains unclear. Judging by the DNA end, TRBJ2-7 fits better; the J call may be wrong. The CDR3 spans 14 residues. Looked up from germline, CDR1 is PRHDT and CDR2 is FYEKMQ (reference sequence).

J is TRBJ2-5 and V is TRBV5-1; 8 bases are a match to TRBD1. This CDR3 spans 13 amino acids. CDR1 and CDR2 from the germline V gene are SGHRS and YFSETQ. The trim removed 4 bases at V and 5 bases at J, leaving 4 bases unmatched. Here the CDR3 reads CASSGQGGETQYF. The CDR3 DNA reads as TGCGCCAGCAGCGGACAGGGTGGGGAGACCCAGTACTTC.

The V call is TRBV19, the J call TRBJ2-5; TRBD1 matches 8 bases. This CDR3 is 21 amino acids long. V lost 1 base and J lost 1; bases outside the gene matches: 20. Germline CDR1 and CDR2: LNHDA and SQIVND (reference sequence). In DNA form, the CDR3 reads TGTGCCAGTAGTATAGTTTATGATACCCGGACAGGGTCGCACTTCCAAGAGACCCAGTACTTC. It is translated as CASSIVYDTRTGSHFQETQYF. Using reference TRBV19 and TRBJ2-5 for the parts outside the CDR3, the full variable domain is DGGITQSPKYLFRKEGQNVTLSCEQNLNHDAMYWYRQDPGQGLRLIYYSQIVNDFQKGDIAEGYSVSREKKESFPLTVTSAQKNPTAFYLCASSIVYDTRTGSHFQETQYFGPGTRLLVL.

This chain links TRBV19 with TRBJ1-2; the match to TRBD1 covers 10 bases. V dropped 7 bases and J dropped 7; count of bases not matched to a gene: 18. The length of the CDR3 is 17 residues. Germline assignment: CDR1 LNHDA and CDR2 SQIVND (reference sequence). DNA for the CDR3: TGTGCCAGTATCAACGCTGGACAGGGGGAGTTATTCAGTGGCTACACCTTC. Its protein product is CASINAGQGELFSGYTF.

The chain joins TRBV29-1 to TRBJ1-3, with 7 bases aligning to TRBD1. This CDR3 is 13 amino acids long. V lost 8 bases and J lost 4; bases outside the gene matches: 8. Germline CDR1 SQVTM, CDR2 ANQGSEA. The chain's CDR3 is CSIATGNGNTIYF. In DNA form, the CDR3 reads TGCAGCATCGCGACAGGGAACGGAAACACCATATATTTT.

V and J are TRBV5-1 and TRBJ1-1, with TRBD1 identical over 8 bases. The CDR3 runs 17 residues. Germline CDR1 and CDR2: SGHRS and YFSETQ. Unmatched junction bases numbered 11, after V lost 4 bases and J lost 0 bases. This CDR3 is CASSHPGTGTMNTEAFF. CDR3 sequence (DNA): TGCGCCAGCAGCCACCCCGGGACAGGAACCATGAACACTGAAGCTTTCTTT.

This clone was seen just once. The V call is TRBV18, the J call TRBJ2-5, with D perhaps assigned TRBD1 or TRBD2 (5 bases each). Germline V gene sequence: CDR1 KGHSH, CDR2 LQKENI. The V end was cut by 6 bases, the J end by 9 bases, with 26 bases between. This CDR3 has 16 residues. The CDR3 loop reads CASSPGRVSTSQAQYF. CDR3 DNA sequence: TGTGCCAGCTCCCCAGGGCGGGTCTCGACGAGTCAGGCCCAGTACTTC.

The chain uses TRBV4-1 and TRBJ1-2, with 7 bases that match TRBD1. Germline loops: CDR1 MGHRA, CDR2 YSYEKL. This CDR3 has 17 amino acids. V was clipped by 0 bases and J by 0 bases; unmatched bases: 7. The CDR3 nucleotides are TGCGCCAGCAGCCAAGATAGGCGAACAGGGGCTAACTATGGCTACACCTTC. As protein: CASSQDRRTGANYGYTF.

J is TRBJ1-3 and V is TRBV28, with TRBD1 as a possible D gene (5 bases). Trimming removed 5 bases from V and 3 bases from J, with 14 bases in between. The germline CDR1 and CDR2 sequences are MDHEN and SYDVKM. CDR3 length equals 15 residues. The CDR3 DNA reads TGTGCCAGCAGTCGGGGGATGCCCTTTGGAAACACCATATATTTT. This gives the protein CASSRGMPFGNTIYF.

The J gene is TRBJ1-1, the V gene TRBV7-2; no clear D. This CDR3 spans 13 amino acids. Trimming pared 3 bases from V and 10 bases from J, leaving 15 bases between. The germline V gene has CDR1 SGHTA and CDR2 FQGNSA. This CDR3 reads CASSFGSFTGAFF. For the CDR3, the DNA is TGTGCCAGCAGCTTCGGCTCCTTCACGGGAGCTTTCTTT.

This clone has a single count. The genes are TRBV5-1 and TRBJ2-6, with D uncertain. The CDR3 consists of 19 residues. The germline gives CDR1 SGHRS, CDR2 YFSETQ. Trimming shortened V by 4 bases and J by 0 bases, and 20 bases separated the two germline ends. The chain's CDR3 is CASSRSETPPFSGANVLTF. Written as DNA, the CDR3 is TGCGCCAGCAGCCGCTCCGAGACACCTCCGTTCTCTGGGGCCAACGTCCTGACTTTC.

The chain is built from TRBV4-2 and TRBJ1-2, with D possibly matching TRBD1 (5 bases). The germline V gene has CDR1 LGHNA and CDR2 YNFKEQ. This CDR3 region has 15 residues. V lost 1 base, J lost 10 bases, and 19 bases lay in between. For the CDR3, the DNA is TGTGCCAGCAGCCAAGGACGGCGGGGCCGGGTCGACTACACCTTC. It translates to CASSQGRRGRVDYTF.

This clone was recorded only once. This chain links TRBV7-6 with TRBJ2-1; maybe TRBD2 (6 bases). V lost 3 bases, J lost 6 bases, and 12 bases lay in between. Looked up from germline, CDR1 is SGHVS and CDR2 is FNYEAQ. The length of the CDR3 is 14 residues. DNA for the CDR3: TGTGCCAGCAGCTTTGGAGGGCTTACCAATGAGCAGTTCTTC. This encodes CASSFGGLTNEQFF.

The chain carries TRBV7-2 and TRBJ2-5, with TRBD2 identical over 14 bases. The germline V gene encodes CDR1 SGHTA and CDR2 FQGNSA. V dropped 3 bases and J dropped 7; count of bases not matched to a gene: 4. The CDR3 length is 15 residues. The CDR3 spells CASSLTSGGAGTQYF. The CDR3 DNA sequence: TGTGCCAGCAGCTTGACTAGCGGGGGGGCGGGGACCCAGTACTTC. The whole variable domain, filled in from reference TRBV7-2 and TRBJ2-5, reads GAGVSQSPSNKVTEKGKDVELRCDPISGHTALYWYRQSLGQGLEFLIYFQGNSAPDKSGLPSDRFSAERTGGSVSTLTIQRTQQEDSAVYLCASSLTSGGAGTQYFGPGTRLLVL.

This chain links TRBV11-2 with TRBJ2-2; a possible D gene is TRBD1 (6 bases). Trimming removed 1 base from V and 2 bases from J, with 20 bases in between. The CDR3 consists of 19 residues. Per the germline V gene, CDR1 is SGHAT and CDR2 is FQNNGV. The CDR3 nucleotides read TGTGCCAGCAGCTTAGTTTTGTGTGGACAGCCCAATAACACCGGGGAGCTGTTTTTT. It yields the protein CASSLVLCGQPNNTGELFF.

V and J are TRBV10-3 and TRBJ1-1; 8 bases match TRBD1. Germline V gene data show CDR1 as ENHRY and CDR2 as SYGVKD. The J segment lost 1 base and the V segment lost 6 bases, leaving 7 bases of the junction unmatched. The CDR3 runs 15 residues. In nucleotides, the CDR3 is TGTGCCATCAGAGAAACGGGACAGGAGAACACTGAAGCTTTCTTT. Translated, it gives CAIRETGQENTEAFF.

This sequence joins TRBV5-1 and TRBJ1-1; 7 positions match TRBD1. The V segment lost 3 bases and the J segment 2 bases; nucleotides outside the gene matches: 13. Looked up from germline, CDR1 is SGHRS and CDR2 is YFSETQ. The CDR3 length is 17 residues. The CDR3 region is CASSSDRLKKGNTEAFF. CDR3 coding DNA: TGCGCCAGCAGCTCGGACAGGCTAAAAAAGGGAAACACTGAAGCTTTCTTT.

The V and J genes are TRBV7-2 and TRBJ2-1; TRBD2 agrees at 9 bases. This CDR3 is built from 15 residues. Germline trimming cut 8 bases from V and 4 bases from J; bases unmatched to any gene: 9. Germline assignment: CDR1 SGHTA and CDR2 FQGNSA. Here the CDR3 DNA reads TGTGCCAGCGGGAGAAACCTAGCGGGGTACAATGAGCAGTTCTTC. Its translation: CASGRNLAGYNEQFF.

The rearrangement links TRBV5-6 to TRBJ1-6; 7 nucleotides agree with TRBD1. V lost 4 bases and J lost 6; bases outside the gene matches: 10. The CDR3 sequence is 16 residues long. CDR1 is SGHDT, CDR2 YYEEEE, per germline. The CDR3 region is CASSPQTGSSNSPLHF. CDR3 DNA: TGTGCCAGCAGCCCCCAGACAGGGAGTAGTAATTCACCCCTCCACTTT.

CDR3 sequence (DNA): TGCGCCAGCAGCCACAGGCCGAGCACAGATACGCAGTATTTT. As protein: CASSHRPSTDTQYF. The chain is built from TRBV10-1 and TRBJ2-3; the D gene is possibly TRBD1 (5 bases). Germline V gene lookup returns CDR1 WNHNN and CDR2 SYGVQD (reference sequence). Trimming took 6 bases from V and 0 from J, leaving 10 bases between them. The CDR3 covers 14 residues.

This chain links TRBV29-1 with TRBJ1-2; D not certain. The ends were cut back, 6 bases at V and 8 bases at J, with 19 bases in the middle. Germline V CDR1 and CDR2: SQVTM, ANQGSEA. This CDR3 region has 13 residues. Written as DNA, the CDR3 is TGCAGCGTCACAGCTTCAACAATCTTCGGCTACACCTTC. It yields the protein CSVTASTIFGYTF. Supplemented by reference TRBV29-1 and TRBJ1-2, the full variable domain reads SAVISQKPSRDICQRGTSLTIQCQVDSQVTMMFWYRQQPGQSLTLIATANQGSEATYESGFVIDKFPISRPNLTFSTLTVSNMSPEDSSIYLCSVTASTIFGYTFGSGTRLTVV.